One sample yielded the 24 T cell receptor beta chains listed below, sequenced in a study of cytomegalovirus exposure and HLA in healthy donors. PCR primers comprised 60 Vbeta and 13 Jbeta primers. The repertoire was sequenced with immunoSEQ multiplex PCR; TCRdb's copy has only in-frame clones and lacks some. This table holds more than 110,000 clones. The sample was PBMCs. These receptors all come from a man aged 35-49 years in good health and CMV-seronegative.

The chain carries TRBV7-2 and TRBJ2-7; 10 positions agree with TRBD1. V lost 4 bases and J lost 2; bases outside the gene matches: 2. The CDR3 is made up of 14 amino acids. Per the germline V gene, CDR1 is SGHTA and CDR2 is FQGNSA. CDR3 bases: TGTGCCAGCAGCTCGGGACAGGGGACCTACGAGCAGTACTTC. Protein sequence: CASSSGQGTYEQYF.

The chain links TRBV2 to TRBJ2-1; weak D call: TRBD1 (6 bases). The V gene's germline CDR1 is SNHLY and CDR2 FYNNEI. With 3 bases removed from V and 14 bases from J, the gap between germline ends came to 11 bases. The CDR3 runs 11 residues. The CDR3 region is CASSERQVEFF. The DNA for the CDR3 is TGTGCCAGCAGTGAGCGACAGGTTGAGTTCTTC.

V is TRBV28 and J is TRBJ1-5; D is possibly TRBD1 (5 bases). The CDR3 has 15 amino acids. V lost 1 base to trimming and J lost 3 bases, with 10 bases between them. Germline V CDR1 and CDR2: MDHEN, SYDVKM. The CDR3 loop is CASSLSSGVNQPQHF. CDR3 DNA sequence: TGTGCCAGCAGTTTATCGTCGGGGGTCAATCAGCCCCAGCATTTT.

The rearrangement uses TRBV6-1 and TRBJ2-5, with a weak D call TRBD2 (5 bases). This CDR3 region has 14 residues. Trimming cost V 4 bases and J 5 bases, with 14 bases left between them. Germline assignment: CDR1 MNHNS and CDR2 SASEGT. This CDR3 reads CASSVGPWEETQYF. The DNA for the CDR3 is TGTGCCAGCAGTGTTGGGCCCTGGGAGGAGACCCAGTACTTC.

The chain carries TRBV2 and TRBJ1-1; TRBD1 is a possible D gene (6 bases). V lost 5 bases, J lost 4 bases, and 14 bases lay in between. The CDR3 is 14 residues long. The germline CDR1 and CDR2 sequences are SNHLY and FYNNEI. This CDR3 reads CASSFRTATTEAFF. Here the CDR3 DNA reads TGTGCCAGCAGTTTTCGGACAGCGACCACTGAAGCTTTCTTT.

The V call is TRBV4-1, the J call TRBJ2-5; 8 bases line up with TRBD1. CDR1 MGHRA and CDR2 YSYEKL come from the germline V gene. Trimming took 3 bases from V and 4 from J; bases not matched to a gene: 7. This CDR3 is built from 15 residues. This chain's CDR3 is CASSHVTDRAETQYF. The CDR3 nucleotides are TGCGCCAGCAGCCATGTGACGGACAGGGCAGAGACCCAGTACTTC.

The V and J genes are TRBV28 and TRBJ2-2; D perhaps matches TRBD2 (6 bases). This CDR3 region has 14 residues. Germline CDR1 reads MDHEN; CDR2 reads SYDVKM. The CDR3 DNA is TGTGCTTCGACTAGGAAGGGTCGGCCCGGGGAGCTGTTTTTT. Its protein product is CASTRKGRPGELFF.

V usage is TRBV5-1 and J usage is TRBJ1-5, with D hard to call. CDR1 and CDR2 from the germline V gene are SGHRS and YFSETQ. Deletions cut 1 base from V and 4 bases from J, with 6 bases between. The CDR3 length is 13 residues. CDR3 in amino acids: CASSLSQNQPQHF. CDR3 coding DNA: TGCGCCAGCAGCTTGTCTCAGAATCAGCCCCAGCATTTT.

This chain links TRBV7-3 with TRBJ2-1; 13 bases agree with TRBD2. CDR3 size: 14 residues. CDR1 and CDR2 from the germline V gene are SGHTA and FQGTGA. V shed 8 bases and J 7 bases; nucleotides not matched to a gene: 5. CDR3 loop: CASGTSGGANEQFF. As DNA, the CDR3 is TGTGCCAGCGGAACTAGCGGGGGGGCGAATGAGCAGTTCTTC.

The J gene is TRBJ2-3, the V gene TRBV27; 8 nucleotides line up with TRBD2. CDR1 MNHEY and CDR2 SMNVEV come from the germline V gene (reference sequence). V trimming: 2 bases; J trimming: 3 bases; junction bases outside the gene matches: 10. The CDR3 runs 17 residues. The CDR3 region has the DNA TGTGCCAGCAGTTTAGTTGTTGCGGGGGGCCCAACAGATACGCAGTATTTT. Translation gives CASSLVVAGGPTDTQYF.

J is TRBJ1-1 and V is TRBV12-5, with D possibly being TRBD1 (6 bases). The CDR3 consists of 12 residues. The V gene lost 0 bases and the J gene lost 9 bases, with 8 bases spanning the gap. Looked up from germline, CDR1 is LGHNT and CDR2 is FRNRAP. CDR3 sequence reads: CASGLVGQKAFF. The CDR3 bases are TGTGCTAGTGGTTTGGTAGGACAGAAAGCTTTCTTT.

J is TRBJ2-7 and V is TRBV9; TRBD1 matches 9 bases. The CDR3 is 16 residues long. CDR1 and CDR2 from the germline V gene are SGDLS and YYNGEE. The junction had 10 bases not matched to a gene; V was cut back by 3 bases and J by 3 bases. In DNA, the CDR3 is TGTGCCAGCAGCGACGGGACAGGGAACTCAAACTACGAGCAGTACTTC. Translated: CASSDGTGNSNYEQYF.

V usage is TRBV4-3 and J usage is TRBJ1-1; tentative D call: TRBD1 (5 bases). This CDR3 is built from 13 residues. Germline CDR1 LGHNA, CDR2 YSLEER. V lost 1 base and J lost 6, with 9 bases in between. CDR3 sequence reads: CASSQVGRAEAFF. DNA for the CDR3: TGCGCCAGCAGCCAAGTCGGCAGGGCTGAAGCTTTCTTT.

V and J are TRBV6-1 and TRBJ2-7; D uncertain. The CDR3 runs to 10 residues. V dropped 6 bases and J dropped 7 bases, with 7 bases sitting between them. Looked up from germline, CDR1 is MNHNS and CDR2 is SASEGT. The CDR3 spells CASRWLEQYF. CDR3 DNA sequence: TGTGCCAGCAGGTGGCTTGAGCAGTACTTC.

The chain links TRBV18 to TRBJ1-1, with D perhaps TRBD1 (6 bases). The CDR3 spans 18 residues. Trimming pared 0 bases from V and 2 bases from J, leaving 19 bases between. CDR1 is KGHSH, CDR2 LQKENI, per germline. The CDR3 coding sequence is TGTGCCAGCTCACCACCCAATACAGGGAGCAAACCCAACACTGAAGCTTTCTTT. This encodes CASSPPNTGSKPNTEAFF. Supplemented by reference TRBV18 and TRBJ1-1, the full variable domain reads NAGVMQNPRHLVRRRGQEARLRCSPMKGHSHVYWYRQLPEEGLKFMVYLQKENIIDESGMPKERFSAEFPKEGPSILRIQQVVRGDSAAYFCASSPPNTGSKPNTEAFFGQGTRLTVV.

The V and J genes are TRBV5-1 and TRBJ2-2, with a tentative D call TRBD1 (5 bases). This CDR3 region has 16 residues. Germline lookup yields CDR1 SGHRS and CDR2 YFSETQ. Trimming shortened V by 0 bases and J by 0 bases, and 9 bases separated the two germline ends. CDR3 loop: CASSLERGTNTGELFF. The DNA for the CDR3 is TGCGCCAGCAGCTTGGAAAGGGGCACGAACACCGGGGAGCTGTTTTTT.

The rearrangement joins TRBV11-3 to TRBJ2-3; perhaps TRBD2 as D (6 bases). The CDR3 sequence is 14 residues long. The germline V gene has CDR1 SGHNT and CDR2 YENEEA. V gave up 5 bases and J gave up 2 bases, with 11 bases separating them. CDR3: CASSRDSNTDTQYF. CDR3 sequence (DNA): TGTGCCAGCAGCAGGGACTCTAACACAGATACGCAGTATTTT.

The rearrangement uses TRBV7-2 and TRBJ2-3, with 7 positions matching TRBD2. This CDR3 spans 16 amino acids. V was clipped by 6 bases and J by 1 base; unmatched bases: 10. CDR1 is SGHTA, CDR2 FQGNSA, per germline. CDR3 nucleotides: TGTGCCAGCAGTCCTATTAGCGCGGGGGGCACAGATACGCAGTATTTT. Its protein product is CASSPISAGGTDTQYF.

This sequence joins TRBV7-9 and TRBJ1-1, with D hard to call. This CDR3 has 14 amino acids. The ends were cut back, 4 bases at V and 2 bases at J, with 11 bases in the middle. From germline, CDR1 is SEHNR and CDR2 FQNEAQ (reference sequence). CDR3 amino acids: CASSYGDANTEAFF. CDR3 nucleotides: TGTGCCAGCAGCTATGGAGACGCTAACACTGAAGCTTTCTTT.

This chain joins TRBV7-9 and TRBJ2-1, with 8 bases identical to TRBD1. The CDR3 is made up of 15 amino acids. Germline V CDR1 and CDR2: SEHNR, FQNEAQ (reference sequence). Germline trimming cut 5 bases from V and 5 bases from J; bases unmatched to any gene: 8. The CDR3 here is CASSPDRGINNEQFF. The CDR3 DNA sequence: TGTGCCAGCAGCCCCGACAGGGGAATTAACAATGAGCAGTTCTTC. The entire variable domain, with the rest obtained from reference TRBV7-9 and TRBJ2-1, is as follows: DTGVSQNPRHKITKRGQNVTFRCDPISEHNRLYWYRQTLGQGPEFLTYFQNEAQLEKSRLLSDRFSAERPKGSFSTLEIQRTEQGDSAMYLCASSPDRGINNEQFFGPGTRLTVL.

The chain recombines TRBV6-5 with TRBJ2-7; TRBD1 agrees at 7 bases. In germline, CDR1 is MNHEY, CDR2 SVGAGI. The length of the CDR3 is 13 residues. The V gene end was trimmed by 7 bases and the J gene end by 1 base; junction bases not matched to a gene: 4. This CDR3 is CASKTGRSYEQYF. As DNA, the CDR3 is TGTGCCAGCAAGACAGGGAGATCCTACGAGCAGTACTTC.

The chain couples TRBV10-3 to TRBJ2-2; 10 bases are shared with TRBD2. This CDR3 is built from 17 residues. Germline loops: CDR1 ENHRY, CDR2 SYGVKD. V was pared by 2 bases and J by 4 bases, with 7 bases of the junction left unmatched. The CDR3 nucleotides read TGTGCCATCAGTGAGCAGGTTAGCGGGGGGACCACCGGGGAGCTGTTTTTT. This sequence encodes CAISEQVSGGTTGELFF.

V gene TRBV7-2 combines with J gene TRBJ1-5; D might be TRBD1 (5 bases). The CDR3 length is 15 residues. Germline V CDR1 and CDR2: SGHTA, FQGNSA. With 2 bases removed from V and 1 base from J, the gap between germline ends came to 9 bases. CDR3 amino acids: CASSLRAGSNQPQHF. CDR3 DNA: TGTGCCAGCAGCTTACGTGCAGGGAGCAATCAGCCCCAGCATTTT. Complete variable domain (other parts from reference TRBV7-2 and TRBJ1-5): GAGVSQSPSNKVTEKGKDVELRCDPISGHTALYWYRQSLGQGLEFLIYFQGNSAPDKSGLPSDRFSAERTGGSVSTLTIQRTQQEDSAVYLCASSLRAGSNQPQHFGDGTRLSIL.

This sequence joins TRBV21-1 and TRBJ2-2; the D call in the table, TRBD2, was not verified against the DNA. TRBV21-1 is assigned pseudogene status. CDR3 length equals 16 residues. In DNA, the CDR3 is TGTGCCAGCAGCAAATGCGGGGGACCTAACACCGGGGAGCTGTTTTTT. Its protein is CASSKCGGPNTGELFF.